This TCR beta chain was found in a study of blood T cell repertoires in COVID-19. Sequencing was performed with immunoSEQ multiplex PCR; in TCRdb, only in-frame clones are kept and a portion is missing. The sample records approximately 210,000 clones, about nine tenths being singletons. The CDR3 has 12 residues. Germline CDR1 is SNHLY and CDR2 is FYNNEI. Between the trimmed V and J ends, which lost 7 bases and 2 bases, there was a span of 8 bases. The chain employs TRBV2 and TRBJ2-5, with D unresolved. Sequencing was carried out using peripheral blood. The sequence was collected from a man between 40 and 49 years old with acute or convalescent COVID-19. This chain's CDR3 is CASKQAQETQYF. The CDR3 nucleotides read TGTGCCAGCAAGCAAGCGCAAGAGACCCAGTACTTC.